This T cell receptor beta chain was identified in a study of shared clonotypes between healthy human individuals. Method: immunoSEQ multiplex PCR; TCRdb's copy keeps in-frame clones and lacks some. The table lists 190,000 or so clones, around 63% of them singletons. CDR1 is SGHTA, CDR2 FQGNSA, per germline. The CDR3 extends over 15 amino acids. The ends were cut back, 1 base at V and 3 bases at J, with 13 bases in the middle. This receptor was taken from a man aged 25-40 years in good health. Source material: memory CD4+ T cells sorted from blood. The subset here: CD45RA-negative fraction. V usage is TRBV7-2 and J usage is TRBJ2-7, with TRBD2 as a possible D gene (5 bases). This CDR3 reads CASSLVITGYYEQYF. The CDR3 nucleotides are TGTGCCAGCAGCTTAGTGATAACGGGGTACTACGAGCAGTACTTC.